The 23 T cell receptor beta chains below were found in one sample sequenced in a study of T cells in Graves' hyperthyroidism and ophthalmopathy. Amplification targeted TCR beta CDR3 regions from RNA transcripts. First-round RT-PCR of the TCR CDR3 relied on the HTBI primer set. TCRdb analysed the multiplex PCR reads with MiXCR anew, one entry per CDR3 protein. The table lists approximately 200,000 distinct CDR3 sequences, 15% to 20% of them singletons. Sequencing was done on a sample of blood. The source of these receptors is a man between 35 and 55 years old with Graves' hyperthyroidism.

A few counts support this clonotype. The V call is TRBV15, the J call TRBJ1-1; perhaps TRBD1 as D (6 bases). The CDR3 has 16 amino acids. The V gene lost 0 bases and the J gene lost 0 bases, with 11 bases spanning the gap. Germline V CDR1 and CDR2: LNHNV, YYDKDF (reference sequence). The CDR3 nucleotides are TGTGCCACCAGCAGAGATATCGGACAGATGAACACTGAAGCTTTCTTT. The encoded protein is CATSRDIGQMNTEAFF.

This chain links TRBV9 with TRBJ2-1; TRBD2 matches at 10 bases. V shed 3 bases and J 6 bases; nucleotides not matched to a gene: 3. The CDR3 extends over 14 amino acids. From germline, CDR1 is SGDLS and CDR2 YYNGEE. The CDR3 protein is CASSARTSGNEQFF. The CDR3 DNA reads TGTGCCAGCAGCGCCCGGACTAGCGGCAATGAGCAGTTCTTC.

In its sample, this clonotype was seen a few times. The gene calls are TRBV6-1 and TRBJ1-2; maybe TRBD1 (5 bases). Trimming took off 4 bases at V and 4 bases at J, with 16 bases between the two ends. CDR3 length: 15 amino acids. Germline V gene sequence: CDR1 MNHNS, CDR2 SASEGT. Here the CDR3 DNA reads TGTGCCAGCAGTGTCGCAGGGCCCGGCGGCTATGGCTACACCTTC. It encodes CASSVAGPGGYGYTF.

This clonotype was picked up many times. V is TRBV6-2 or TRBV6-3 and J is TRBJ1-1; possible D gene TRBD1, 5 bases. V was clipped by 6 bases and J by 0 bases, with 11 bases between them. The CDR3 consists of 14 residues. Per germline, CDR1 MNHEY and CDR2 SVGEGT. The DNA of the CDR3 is TGTGCCAGCAGATACCGGGACTTGAACACTGAAGCTTTCTTT. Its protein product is CASRYRDLNTEAFF.

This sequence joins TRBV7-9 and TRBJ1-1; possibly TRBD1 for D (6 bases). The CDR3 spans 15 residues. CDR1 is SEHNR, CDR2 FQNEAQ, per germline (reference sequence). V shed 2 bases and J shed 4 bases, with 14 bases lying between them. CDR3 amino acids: CASSLTEGGITEAFF. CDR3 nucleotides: TGTGCCAGCAGCTTAACGGAGGGGGGGATCACTGAAGCTTTCTTT.

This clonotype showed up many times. This chain's CDR3 is CASSSWDRGNEQYF. For the CDR3, the DNA is TGTGCCAGCAGCTCGTGGGACAGGGGCAACGAGCAGTACTTC. The chain is built from TRBV12-3 or TRBV12-4 and TRBJ2-7, with 10 bases fitting TRBD1. Germline trimming cut 6 bases from V and 5 bases from J; bases unmatched to any gene: 7. This CDR3 spans 14 amino acids.

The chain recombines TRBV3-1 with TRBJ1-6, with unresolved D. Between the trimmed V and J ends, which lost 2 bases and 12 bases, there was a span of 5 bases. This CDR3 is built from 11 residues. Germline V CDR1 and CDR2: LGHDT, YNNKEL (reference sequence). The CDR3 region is CASSQSGPLHF. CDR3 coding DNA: TGTGCCAGCAGCCAAAGTGGACCCCTCCACTTT.

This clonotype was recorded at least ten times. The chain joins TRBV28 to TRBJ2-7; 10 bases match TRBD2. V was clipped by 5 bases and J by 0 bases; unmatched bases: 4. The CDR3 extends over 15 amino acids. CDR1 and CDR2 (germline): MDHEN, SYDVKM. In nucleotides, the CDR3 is TGTGCCAGCAGTCCAACTAGCGGGGTCTCCTACGAGCAGTACTTC. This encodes CASSPTSGVSYEQYF.

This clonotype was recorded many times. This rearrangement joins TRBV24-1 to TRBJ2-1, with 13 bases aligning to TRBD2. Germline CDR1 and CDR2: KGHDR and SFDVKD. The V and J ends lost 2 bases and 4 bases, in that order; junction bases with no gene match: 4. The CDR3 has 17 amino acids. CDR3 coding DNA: TGTGCCACCAGTGATTCGGGACTAGCGGGACGTTACAATGAGCAGTTCTTC. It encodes CATSDSGLAGRYNEQFF.

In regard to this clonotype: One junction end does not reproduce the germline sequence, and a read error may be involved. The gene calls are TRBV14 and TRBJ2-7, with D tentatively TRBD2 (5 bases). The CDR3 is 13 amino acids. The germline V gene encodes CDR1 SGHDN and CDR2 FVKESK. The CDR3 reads CACSPSLEGEQYF. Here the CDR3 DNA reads TGTGCCTGCAGCCCGTCCTTAGAGGGCGAGCAGTACTTC.

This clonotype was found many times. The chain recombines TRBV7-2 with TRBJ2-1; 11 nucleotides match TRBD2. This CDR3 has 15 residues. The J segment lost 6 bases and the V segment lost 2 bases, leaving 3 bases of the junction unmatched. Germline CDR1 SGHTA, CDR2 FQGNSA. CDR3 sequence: CASSLTSGGRNEQFF. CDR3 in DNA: TGTGCCAGCAGCTTAACTAGCGGGGGCCGCAATGAGCAGTTCTTC.

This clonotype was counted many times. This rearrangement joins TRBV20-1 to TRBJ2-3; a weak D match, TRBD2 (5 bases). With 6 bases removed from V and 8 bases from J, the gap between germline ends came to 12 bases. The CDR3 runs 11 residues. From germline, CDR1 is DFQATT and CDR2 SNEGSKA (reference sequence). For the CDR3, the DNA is TGCAGTGCCCCTAGAGAGGGTACGCAGTATTTT. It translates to CSAPREGTQYF.

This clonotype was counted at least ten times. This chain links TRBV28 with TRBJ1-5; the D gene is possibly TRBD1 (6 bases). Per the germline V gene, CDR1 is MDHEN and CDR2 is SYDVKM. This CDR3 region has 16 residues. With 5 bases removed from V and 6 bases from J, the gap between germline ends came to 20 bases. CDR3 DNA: TGTGCCAGCAGTCAAATGGGTTCAGGGGACGGTCAGCCCCAGCATTTT. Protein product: CASSQMGSGDGQPQHF.

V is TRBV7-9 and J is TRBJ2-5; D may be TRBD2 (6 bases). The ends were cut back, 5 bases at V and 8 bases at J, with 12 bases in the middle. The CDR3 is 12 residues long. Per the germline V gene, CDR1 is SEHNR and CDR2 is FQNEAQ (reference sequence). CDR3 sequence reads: CASSQGLGTQYF. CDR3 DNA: TGTGCCAGCAGCCAGGGACTTGGAACCCAGTACTTC.

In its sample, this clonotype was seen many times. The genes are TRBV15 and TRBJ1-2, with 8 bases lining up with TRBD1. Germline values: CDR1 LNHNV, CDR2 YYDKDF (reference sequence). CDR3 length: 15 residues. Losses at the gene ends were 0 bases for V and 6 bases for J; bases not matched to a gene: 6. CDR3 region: CATSRDLGTGHGYTF. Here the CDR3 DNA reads TGTGCCACCAGCAGAGATTTAGGGACAGGCCATGGCTACACCTTC.

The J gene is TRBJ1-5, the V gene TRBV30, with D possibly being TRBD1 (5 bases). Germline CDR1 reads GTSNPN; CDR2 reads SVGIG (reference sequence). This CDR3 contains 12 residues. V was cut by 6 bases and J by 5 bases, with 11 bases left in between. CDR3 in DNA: TGTGCCTGCGGGACCGACGATCAGCCCCAGCATTTT. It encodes CACGTDDQPQHF.

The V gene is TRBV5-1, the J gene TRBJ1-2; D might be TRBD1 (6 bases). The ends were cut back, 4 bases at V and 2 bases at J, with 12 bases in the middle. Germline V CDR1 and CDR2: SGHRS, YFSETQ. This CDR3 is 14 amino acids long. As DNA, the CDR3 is TGCGCCAGCAGCGCCGGGACAAGAAACTATGGCTACACCTTC. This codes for CASSAGTRNYGYTF. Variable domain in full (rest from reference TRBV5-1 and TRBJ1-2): KAGVTQTPRYLIKTRGQQVTLSCSPISGHRSVSWYQQTPGQGLQFLFEYFSETQRNKGNFPGRFSGRQFSNSRSEMNVSTLELGDSALYLCASSAGTRNYGYTFGSGTRLTVV.

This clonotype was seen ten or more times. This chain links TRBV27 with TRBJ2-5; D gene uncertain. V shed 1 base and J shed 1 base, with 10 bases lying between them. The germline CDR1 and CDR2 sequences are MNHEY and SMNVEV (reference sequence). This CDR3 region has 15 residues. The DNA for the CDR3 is TGTGCCAGCAGTTTATATATCGGGCCCCAAGAGACCCAGTACTTC. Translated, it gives CASSLYIGPQETQYF.

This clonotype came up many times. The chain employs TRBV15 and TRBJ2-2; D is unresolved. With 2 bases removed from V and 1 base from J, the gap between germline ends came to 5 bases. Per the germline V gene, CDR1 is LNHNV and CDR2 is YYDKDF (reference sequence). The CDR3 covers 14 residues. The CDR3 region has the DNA TGTGCCACCAGCAGACAGGTGAACACCGGGGAGCTGTTTTTT. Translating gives CATSRQVNTGELFF.

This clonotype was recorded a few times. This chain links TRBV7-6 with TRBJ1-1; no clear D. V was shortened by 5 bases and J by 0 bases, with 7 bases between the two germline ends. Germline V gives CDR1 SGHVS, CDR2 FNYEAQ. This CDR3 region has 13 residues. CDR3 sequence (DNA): TGTGCCAGCAGCCGGCAGGTGAACACTGAAGCTTTCTTT. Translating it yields CASSRQVNTEAFF. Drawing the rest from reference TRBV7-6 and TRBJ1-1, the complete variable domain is GAGVSQSPRYKVTKRGQDVALRCDPISGHVSLYWYRQALGQGPEFLTYFNYEAQQDKSGLPNDRFSAERPEGSISTLTIQRTEQRDSAMYRCASSRQVNTEAFFGQGTRLTVV.

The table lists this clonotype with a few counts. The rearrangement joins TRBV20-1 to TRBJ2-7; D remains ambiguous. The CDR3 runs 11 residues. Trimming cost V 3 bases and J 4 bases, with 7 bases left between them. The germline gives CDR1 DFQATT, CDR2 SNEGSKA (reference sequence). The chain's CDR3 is CSASRVYEQYF. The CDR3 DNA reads TGCAGTGCTAGCCGTGTGTACGAGCAGTACTTC.

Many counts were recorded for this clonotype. The CDR3 bases are TGTGCCAGCAGCTTGTTTGACACTGAAGCTTTCTTT. Protein: CASSLFDTEAFF. The chain is built from TRBV5-5 and TRBJ1-1; D is unresolved. Germline CDR1 is SGHKS and CDR2 is YYEKEE (reference sequence). The CDR3 is made up of 12 amino acids. Trimming shortened V by 1 base and J by 3 bases, and 4 bases separated the two germline ends.

The CDR3 DNA sequence: TGTGCCAGTATAGGAGACGGAGCCTACGAGCAGTACTTC. Translating it yields CASIGDGAYEQYF. This chain links TRBV19 with TRBJ2-7; D call uncertain. V lost 7 bases and J 2 bases, leaving 12 bases between the germline ends. This CDR3 contains 13 residues. CDR1 is LNHDA, CDR2 SQIVND, per germline (reference sequence).